These T cell receptor beta chains were read from a single sample in a study of shared clonotypes between healthy human individuals. Method: immunoSEQ multiplex PCR; TCRdb's copy keeps in-frame clones and lacks some. The table has roughly 2 million clones, 95% seen once; the top ten hold 0.1% to 0.15%. Input material: naive CD4+ T cells sorted from blood. The receptors derive from a man aged 18 to 29 in good health. Each CDR3 is given without its conserved first and last residue.

V gene	J gene	CDR3 protein
TRBV5-1	TRBJ2-3	ASRGGTSTDTQY
TRBV25-1	TRBJ2-7	ASSDERKGGRPEQY
TRBV7-9	TRBJ2-3	ASSLGSGVTDTQY
TRBV13	TRBJ2-1	ASSLTSGGSYNEQF
TRBV6-5	TRBJ2-5	ASSRTPQETQY
TRBV5-1	TRBJ2-7	ASSLGGGSLEQY
TRBV7-6	TRBJ2-1	ASSLVQNSYNEQF
TRBV25-1	TRBJ2-1	ASSIYNEQF
TRBV5-5	TRBJ2-1	ASSLEGNSYNEQF
TRBV7-2	TRBJ1-5	ASSLGTSAYSNQPQH
TRBV19	TRBJ1-1	ASRSLTGEMNTEAF
TRBV9	TRBJ2-1	ASSLSGRVENEQF
TRBV10-1	TRBJ2-1	ASSGPAGRDEQF
TRBV6-4	TRBJ2-7	ASSDSRDNSYEQY
TRBV7-8	TRBJ1-3	ASSLDRNSGNTIY
TRBV7-9	TRBJ2-2	ASSSPGHVNTGELF
TRBV2	TRBJ1-2	ASSAGPIAYGYT